The 7 T cell receptor beta chains presented below share a single source sample, sequenced in a study of blood T cell repertoires in COVID-19. Profiled with immunoSEQ multiplex PCR; TCRdb holds only in-frame clones, not every one. This sample has about 59,000 clones, with around 67% found just once. The sample was peripheral blood. These receptors originate from a woman in her 70s with acute or convalescent COVID-19.

This clone occurred a few times. V usage is TRBV29-1 and J usage is TRBJ2-7; 8 bases are shared with TRBD2. Germline CDR1 reads SQVTM; CDR2 reads ANQGSEA. The CDR3 is 14 amino acids. With V trimmed by 7 bases and J by 1 base, 9 bases remained unmatched. The CDR3 region has the DNA TGCAGCGCCGGGGGCGGCGGGAGGTCCTACGAGCAGTACTTC. It specifies CSAGGGGRSYEQYF.

The chain's CDR3 is CASGDRAVEKLFF. CDR3 nucleotides: TGTGCCAGCGGGGACAGGGCGGTTGAAAAACTGTTTTTT. This sequence joins TRBV27 and TRBJ1-4, with TRBD1 identical over 9 bases. The junction had 5 bases not matched to a gene; V was cut back by 8 bases and J by 7 bases. The germline gives CDR1 MNHEY, CDR2 SMNVEV (reference sequence). The CDR3 is 13 amino acids.

This clone appeared a few times. The chain is built from TRBV7-3 and TRBJ2-7; 8 bases map to TRBD1. V trimming: 4 bases; J trimming: 6 bases; junction bases outside the gene matches: 5. Germline loops: CDR1 SGHTA, CDR2 FQGTGA. This CDR3 contains 13 residues. For the CDR3, the DNA is TGTGCCAGCAGCTCCGGGACAGGAACCGAGCAGTACTTC. It yields the protein CASSSGTGTEQYF.

The rearrangement links TRBV7-8 to TRBJ2-2; D unclear. The CDR3 is 17 amino acids. V was shortened by 1 base and J by 0 bases, with 12 bases between the two germline ends. Germline CDR1 reads SGHVS; CDR2 reads FQNEAQ. Here the CDR3 reads CASSLVLATSNTGELFF. The CDR3 DNA sequence: TGTGCCAGCAGCTTAGTTTTGGCCACCTCGAACACCGGGGAGCTGTTTTTT.

CDR3 residues: CASSSWDTDSYNEQFF. The CDR3 bases are TGTGCCAGCAGCTCATGGGACACCGACTCCTACAATGAGCAGTTCTTC. The V gene is TRBV7-6, the J gene TRBJ2-1, with TRBD1 as a possible D gene (6 bases). Germline lookup yields CDR1 SGHVS and CDR2 FNYEAQ. This CDR3 region has 16 residues. V dropped 4 bases and J dropped 0 bases, with 13 bases sitting between them.

The V and J genes are TRBV27 and TRBJ1-5, with a tentative D call TRBD1 (6 bases). This CDR3 has 15 amino acids. Trimming cost V 2 bases and J 3 bases, with 11 bases left between them. The germline CDR1 and CDR2 sequences are MNHEY and SMNVEV (reference sequence). DNA of the CDR3: TGTGCCAGCAGTTTAAGAGGACAGTTCAATCAGCCCCAGCATTTT. It codes for CASSLRGQFNQPQHF.

The chain combines TRBV12-3 or TRBV12-4 with TRBJ1-5; tentative D call: TRBD1 (6 bases). The CDR3 spans 12 residues. V shed 7 bases and J shed 5 bases, with 9 bases lying between them. The chain's CDR3 is CASTRGDQPQHF. The CDR3, as DNA: TGTGCCAGCACCAGGGGAGATCAGCCCCAGCATTTT.